The next 7 T cell receptor beta chains were all read from a single sample in a study of shared clonotypes between healthy human individuals. CD8 cells regarded as naive lacked CD45RO, were positively chosen for CCR7, and omitted terminally differentiated effector memory CD45RA+ cells. Method: immunoSEQ multiplex PCR; TCRdb's copy keeps in-frame clones and lacks some. The sample consists of about 700,000 clones, roughly nine tenths of them appearing once. Sequencing used naive CD8+ T cells sorted from blood. These receptors were taken from a man aged 25 to 40 in good health.

The genes are TRBV13 and TRBJ1-1; D not certain. Germline CDR1 is PRHDT and CDR2 is FYEKMQ (reference sequence). The CDR3 runs to 12 residues. V lost 3 bases, J lost 1 base, and 3 bases lay in between. The CDR3 nucleotides are TGTGCCAGCAGCTTTACGAACACTGAAGCTTTCTTT. It translates to CASSFTNTEAFF.

The rearrangement uses TRBV7-9 and TRBJ2-7; no reliable D call. The V end lost 5 bases, the J end lost 5 bases, and 16 bases lay between the germline ends. The CDR3 sequence is 14 residues long. Germline V gene lookup returns CDR1 SEHNR and CDR2 FQNEAQ (reference sequence). CDR3 sequence reads: CASSRRLPRDEQYF. CDR3 coding DNA: TGTGCCAGCAGCCGCAGACTTCCTAGAGACGAGCAGTACTTC. The whole variable domain, remainder taken from reference TRBV7-9 and TRBJ2-7, is DTGVSQNPRHKITKRGQNVTFRCDPISEHNRLYWYRQTLGQGPEFLTYFQNEAQLEKSRLLSDRFSAERPKGSFSTLEIQRTEQGDSAMYLCASSRRLPRDEQYFGPGTRLTVT.

This chain links TRBV7-9 with TRBJ1-1; no clear D gene. Germline values: CDR1 SEHNR, CDR2 FQNEAQ (reference sequence). The V end was cut by 5 bases, the J end by 0 bases, with 19 bases between. The CDR3 is 17 amino acids. CDR3 residues: CASSPDGVRNLNTEAFF. The CDR3 nucleotides are TGTGCCAGCAGCCCCGATGGGGTCAGAAATCTGAACACTGAAGCTTTCTTT.

V is TRBV6-6 and J is TRBJ2-7; tentatively, D is TRBD1 or TRBD2 (6 bases each). CDR3 length: 12 residues. The germline gives CDR1 MNHNY, CDR2 SVGAGI (reference sequence). V was clipped by 6 bases and J by 3 bases, with 9 bases between them. The CDR3 nucleotides read TGTGCCAGCAGACGGGGGCTCTACGAGCAGTACTTC. Amino acid sequence: CASRRGLYEQYF.

This sequence joins TRBV5-1 and TRBJ1-5, with no clear D. The CDR3 has 17 amino acids. CDR1 is SGHRS and CDR2 is YFSETQ in the germline V gene. Trimming left V 0 bases short and J 2 bases short, with 15 bases between. The CDR3 reads CASSLVPTRGGNQPQHF. CDR3 DNA sequence: TGCGCCAGCAGCTTGGTCCCGACCCGGGGAGGCAATCAGCCCCAGCATTTT.

Note on this clone: The sample contains more than one DNA sequence encoding this CDR3. This chain links TRBV6-5 with TRBJ2-6, with a weak D call TRBD1 (6 bases). This CDR3 contains 15 residues. Germline V gene lookup returns CDR1 MNHEY and CDR2 SVGAGI. V was cut by 3 bases and J by 1 base, with 7 bases left in between. CDR3 amino acids: CASSYRGSGANVLTF. The DNA of the CDR3 is TGTGCCAGCAGTTATAGGGGGTCTGGGGCCAACGTCCTGACTTTC.

V gene TRBV7-9 combines with J gene TRBJ1-1; perhaps TRBD1 as D (5 bases). This CDR3 comprises 15 residues. V lost 1 base to trimming and J lost 7 bases, with 16 bases between them. The germline gives CDR1 SEHNR, CDR2 FQNEAQ (reference sequence). Here the CDR3 reads CASSLDLDPRGEAFF. The CDR3 DNA follows: TGTGCCAGCAGCTTAGATCTTGACCCTAGGGGTGAAGCTTTCTTT. Full variable domain (remainder filled in from reference TRBV7-9 and TRBJ1-1): DTGVSQNPRHKITKRGQNVTFRCDPISEHNRLYWYRQTLGQGPEFLTYFQNEAQLEKSRLLSDRFSAERPKGSFSTLEIQRTEQGDSAMYLCASSLDLDPRGEAFFGQGTRLTVV.